One and the same sample provided the 32 T cell receptor beta chains below, sequenced in a study of blood T cell repertoires in COVID-19. Here immunoSEQ multiplex PCR was the method, and the copy in TCRdb shows in-frame clones only, minus some. The sample includes 200,000 to 300,000 clones, around 87% seen only once; the top ten take roughly 5%. Material for sequencing was peripheral blood. These receptors all come from a woman in her sixties or seventies with COVID-19, enrolled during active disease.

With respect to this clone: One junction end does not reproduce the germline sequence, and a read error may be involved. The J gene is TRBJ2-7, the V gene TRBV11-2; 9 nucleotides agree with TRBD1. Germline values: CDR1 SGHAT, CDR2 FQNNGV. The CDR3 loop spans 13 amino acids. The CDR3 DNA reads TGTGCCAGCACCCGGGGACAGGGCTACGGGCAGTACTTC. It translates to CASTRGQGYGQYF.

The chain links TRBV19 to TRBJ2-6, with D perhaps matching TRBD1 (6 bases). V shed 6 bases and J shed 4 bases, with 13 bases lying between them. CDR3 size: 15 residues. CDR1 and CDR2 (germline): LNHDA, SQIVND (reference sequence). CDR3 sequence reads: CASSRGFNGANVLTF. The CDR3 coding sequence is TGTGCCAGTAGCAGGGGTTTCAACGGGGCCAACGTCCTGACTTTC.

This clone was seen only once. The CDR3 region has the DNA TGTGCCAGCAGCTTAGTAGTGGGCGGGAGAAAGAATGAGCAGTTCTTC. This gives the protein CASSLVVGGRKNEQFF. V and J are TRBV11-2 and TRBJ2-1, with 7 bases that match TRBD2. V was pared by 1 base and J by 7 bases, with 10 bases of the junction left unmatched. Germline V CDR1 and CDR2: SGHAT, FQNNGV. The CDR3 is 16 amino acids.

In this sample, this clone turned up once. The chain uses TRBV5-8 and TRBJ1-6; D might be TRBD1 (5 bases). CDR3 length equals 18 residues. Trimming removed 2 bases from V and 1 base from J, with 16 bases in between. The germline gives CDR1 SGHTS, CDR2 YDEGEE. The CDR3 region has the DNA TGTGCCAGCAGCTTCGAGGGGTTCGGGGGGTCCTATAATTCACCCCTCCACTTT. Residues: CASSFEGFGGSYNSPLHF.

This clone was recorded once. J is TRBJ1-5 and V is TRBV27; D might be TRBD1 (5 bases). Germline-derived CDR1 and CDR2 are MNHEY and SMNVEV (reference sequence). The CDR3 has 15 residues. The V gene lost 5 bases and the J gene lost 3 bases, with 14 bases spanning the gap. The CDR3 sequence is CASSDSKYANQPQHF. Written as DNA, the CDR3 is TGTGCCAGCAGTGACAGTAAGTACGCCAATCAGCCCCAGCATTTT.

The chain couples TRBV21-1 to TRBJ2-7; TRBD1 reflects the table's D call only, with no check against the DNA. TRBV21-1 has pseudogene status. The length of the CDR3 is 19 residues. The CDR3 here is CASSKETGGSRTRSYEQYF. Here the CDR3 DNA reads TGTGCCAGCAGCAAAGAGACAGGGGGCTCTAGGACGAGAAGCTACGAGCAGTACTTC.

The chain carries TRBV4-3 and TRBJ2-1, with TRBD2 as a possible D gene (5 bases). V lost 1 base and J lost 13, with 14 bases in between. Germline assignment: CDR1 LGHNA and CDR2 YSLEER. CDR3 length: 13 amino acids. The DNA for the CDR3 is TGCGCCAGCAGCCAAGTTCGAGGGAGTTTACAGTTCTTC. Encoded protein: CASSQVRGSLQFF.

The J gene is TRBJ2-1, the V gene TRBV24-1; D possibly corresponds to TRBD1 (6 bases). Germline-derived CDR1 and CDR2 are KGHDR and SFDVKD. V was trimmed by 4 bases and J by 0 bases, leaving 18 bases between them. This CDR3 region has 18 residues. The CDR3 DNA reads as TGTGCCACCAGTGACTTAGACGGAGGACAGAGCTCCTACAATGAGCAGTTCTTC. Amino acids: CATSDLDGGQSSYNEQFF.

The chain joins TRBV24-1 to TRBJ1-2, with D possibly being TRBD1 (5 bases). The V and J ends lost 1 base and 3 bases respectively, with 11 bases between them. The germline V gene has CDR1 KGHDR and CDR2 SFDVKD. The CDR3 runs to 15 residues. CDR3 loop: CATSDFRGTHYGYTF. DNA of the CDR3: TGTGCCACCAGTGATTTCCGGGGGACTCACTATGGCTACACCTTC.

V is TRBV14 and J is TRBJ2-7, with 9 bases matching TRBD2. Per germline, CDR1 SGHDN and CDR2 FVKESK. This CDR3 is built from 14 residues. The V segment lost 5 bases and the J segment 0 bases; nucleotides outside the gene matches: 2. The CDR3 loop reads CASSFSGSSYEQYF. The CDR3 DNA sequence: TGTGCCAGCAGCTTTAGCGGGAGCTCCTACGAGCAGTACTTC. Full variable domain (rest looked up from reference TRBV14 and TRBJ2-7): EAGVTQFPSHSVIEKGQTVTLRCDPISGHDNLYWYRRVMGKEIKFLLHFVKESKQDESGMPNNRFLAERTGGTYSTLKVQPAELEDSGVYFCASSFSGSSYEQYFGPGTRLTVT.

This clone was observed a single time. The gene calls are TRBV29-1 and TRBJ2-2; D is perhaps TRBD1 (5 bases). The germline CDR1 and CDR2 sequences are SQVTM and ANQGSEA. The CDR3 has 12 residues. Deletions cut 6 bases from V and 3 bases from J, with 8 bases between. The CDR3 loop is CSVQQDTGELFF. The CDR3 DNA is TGCAGCGTCCAACAGGACACCGGGGAGCTGTTTTTT.

On this clone: A junction boundary mismatches the germline segment, possibly from a read error. The chain's CDR3 is CASSLNQGNPPLHF. The CDR3 coding sequence is TGTGCCAGCAGCTTAAACCAGGGTAATCCACCCCTCCACTTT. The chain uses TRBV7-9 and TRBJ1-6, with D perhaps matching TRBD1 (5 bases). The CDR3 contains 14 residues. Germline values: CDR1 SEHNR, CDR2 FQNEAQ (reference sequence).

This chain links TRBV6-1 with TRBJ1-1; 10 nucleotides align to TRBD1. The CDR3 spans 19 residues. The J segment lost 4 bases and the V segment lost 4 bases, leaving 18 bases of the junction unmatched. In germline, CDR1 is MNHNS, CDR2 SASEGT. CDR3: CASSVHFATGGFLGTEAFF. The CDR3 region has the DNA TGTGCCAGCAGTGTCCACTTCGCGACAGGGGGCTTTTTGGGCACTGAAGCTTTCTTT.

The chain has TRBV29-1 and TRBJ2-2; 15 positions match TRBD2. This CDR3 comprises 16 residues. The J segment lost 6 bases and the V segment lost 7 bases, leaving 9 bases of the junction unmatched. CDR1 and CDR2 (germline): SQVTM, ANQGSEA. The CDR3 DNA reads TGCAGCGCTACAGGACTAGCGGGAGGGTTGGCCGGGGAGCTGTTTTTT. It codes for CSATGLAGGLAGELFF.

The V call is TRBV7-9, the J call TRBJ2-3, with TRBD2 as a possible D gene (6 bases). CDR1 SEHNR and CDR2 FQNEAQ come from the germline V gene (reference sequence). Trimming cost V 5 bases and J 0 bases, with 9 bases left between them. The CDR3 consists of 14 residues. In nucleotides, the CDR3 is TGTGCCAGCAGCGAAAGCGGGAGCACAGATACGCAGTATTTT. It is translated as CASSESGSTDTQYF.

The gene calls are TRBV7-2 and TRBJ2-3; possibly TRBD2 for D (5 bases). V was cut by 6 bases and J by 2 bases, with 12 bases left in between. This CDR3 comprises 14 residues. Germline CDR1 reads SGHTA; CDR2 reads FQGNSA. DNA for the CDR3: TGTGCCAGCAGGCTATGGGAGAACACAGATACGCAGTATTTT. It is translated as CASRLWENTDTQYF.

The chain employs TRBV6-5 and TRBJ1-5, with D uncertain. Trimming took off 7 bases at V and 6 bases at J, with 13 bases between the two ends. This CDR3 has 13 amino acids. In germline, CDR1 is MNHEY, CDR2 SVGAGI. The CDR3 loop is CASKRDYGQPQHF. The CDR3 bases are TGTGCCAGCAAGCGTGATTATGGTCAGCCCCAGCATTTT.

CDR3 amino acids: CSVGRGFRNTEAFF. DNA of the CDR3: TGCAGCGTTGGCAGGGGCTTCAGGAACACTGAAGCTTTCTTT. The chain joins TRBV29-1 to TRBJ1-1, with D perhaps matching TRBD1 (6 bases). V was pared by 4 bases and J by 1 base, with 13 bases between. CDR1 and CDR2 (germline): SQVTM, ANQGSEA. The length of the CDR3 is 14 residues. The complete variable domain, with remaining parts taken from reference TRBV29-1 and TRBJ1-1, reads SAVISQKPSRDICQRGTSLTIQCQVDSQVTMMFWYRQQPGQSLTLIATANQGSEATYESGFVIDKFPISRPNLTFSTLTVSNMSPEDSSIYLCSVGRGFRNTEAFFGQGTRLTVV.

This chain joins TRBV3-1 (or the pseudogene TRBV3-2) and TRBJ2-1; D not certain. The CDR3 spans 14 residues. Trimming pared 4 bases from V and 3 bases from J, leaving 10 bases between. Looked up from germline, CDR1 is LGHDT and CDR2 is YNNKEL (reference sequence). CDR3 sequence reads: CASSLSAIYNEQFF. CDR3 in DNA: TGTGCCAGCAGCCTGAGTGCGATCTACAATGAGCAGTTCTTC.

J is TRBJ2-3 and V is TRBV15; D gene ambiguous. There are 15 residues in the CDR3. CDR1 LNHNV and CDR2 YYDKDF come from the germline V gene (reference sequence). The V gene lost 0 bases and the J gene lost 2 bases, with 9 bases spanning the gap. The CDR3 bases are TGTGCCACCAGCAGAGATTTAGAGAACACAGATACGCAGTATTTT. Amino acids: CATSRDLENTDTQYF.

The V gene is TRBV11-2, the J gene TRBJ1-6; D is undetermined. In germline, CDR1 is SGHAT, CDR2 FQNNGV. The CDR3 has 13 residues. Trimming removed 6 bases from V and 9 bases from J, with 12 bases in between. CDR3 protein: CASSWGEGSPLHF. DNA for the CDR3: TGTGCCAGCAGTTGGGGTGAGGGTTCACCCCTCCACTTT.

The V call is TRBV4-3, the J call TRBJ2-2; TRBD1 matches 8 bases. Germline CDR1 LGHNA, CDR2 YSLEER. Unmatched junction bases numbered 5, after V lost 4 bases and J lost 1 base. The CDR3 length is 16 residues. The CDR3 loop is CASSRTGGLNTGELFF. DNA of the CDR3: TGCGCCAGCAGCCGAACAGGGGGGCTGAACACCGGGGAGCTGTTTTTT.

V usage is TRBV6-2 or TRBV6-3 and J usage is TRBJ2-1, with 9 bases matching TRBD2. J lost 7 bases, V lost 2 bases, and 9 bases had no gene match. This CDR3 is 16 amino acids long. The germline gives CDR1 MNHEY, CDR2 SVGEGT. This CDR3 reads CASSYGLAGKDNEQFF. The CDR3 coding sequence is TGTGCCAGCAGTTACGGTCTAGCGGGAAAAGATAATGAGCAGTTCTTC.

V gene TRBV7-2 combines with J gene TRBJ2-3, with TRBD2 identical over 11 bases. The CDR3 contains 15 residues. Germline CDR1 SGHTA, CDR2 FQGNSA. V shed 1 base, J shed 5 bases, and the junction held 2 bases outside the gene matches. The CDR3 protein is CASSLGLAGKDTQYF. The CDR3, as DNA: TGTGCCAGCAGCTTAGGACTAGCGGGGAAAGATACGCAGTATTTT.

The chain couples TRBV28 to TRBJ1-5; D gene uncertain. Trimming shortened V by 1 base and J by 15 bases, and 16 bases separated the two germline ends. Looked up from germline, CDR1 is MDHEN and CDR2 is SYDVKM. This CDR3 has 13 residues. The DNA of the CDR3 is TGTGCCAGCAGTTTATCCCTTCGGGAGGGAGGGCATTTT. The encoded protein is CASSLSLREGGHF.

This chain links TRBV27 with TRBJ2-7; 8 bases are a match to TRBD2. The ends lost 4 bases at V and 7 bases at J; junction bases unmatched: 3. The V gene's germline CDR1 is MNHEY and CDR2 SMNVEV (reference sequence). The CDR3 runs 12 residues. CDR3 sequence (DNA): TGTGCCAGCAGTTACGGGAGGGGAGAGCAGTACTTC. Protein product: CASSYGRGEQYF.

The chain carries TRBV3-1 (or the pseudogene TRBV3-2) and TRBJ2-1, with D possibly TRBD2 on 6 matching bases. Germline V lookup: CDR1 LGHDT, CDR2 YNNKEL (reference sequence). The CDR3 length is 14 residues. The V end was cut by 1 base, the J end by 7 bases, with 11 bases between. CDR3: CASSQVLASNEQFF. CDR3 in DNA: TGTGCCAGCAGCCAAGTTCTAGCGAGTAATGAGCAGTTCTTC.

The chain carries TRBV4-1 and TRBJ1-4; the D gene is possibly TRBD1 (6 bases). The CDR3 consists of 16 residues. V lost 9 bases and J lost 8, with 25 bases in between. Germline CDR1 is MGHRA and CDR2 is YSYEKL. The CDR3 DNA sequence: TGCGCCAGTTCCCTAAGCGAAGGACAGAGAAGGGAAAAACTGTTTTTT. It is translated as CASSLSEGQRREKLFF.

This chain uses TRBV19 with TRBJ2-2; 10 bases are a match to TRBD2. Germline lookup yields CDR1 LNHDA and CDR2 SQIVND (reference sequence). This CDR3 has 17 residues. Trimming took 3 bases from V and 3 from J; bases not matched to a gene: 7. The CDR3 DNA reads as TGTGCCAGTAGTATGAGGCTAGCGGGGGCGGACACCGGGGAGCTGTTTTTT. This encodes CASSMRLAGADTGELFF. Full variable domain (outside the CDR3, taken from reference TRBV19 and TRBJ2-2): DGGITQSPKYLFRKEGQNVTLSCEQNLNHDAMYWYRQDPGQGLRLIYYSQIVNDFQKGDIAEGYSVSREKKESFPLTVTSAQKNPTAFYLCASSMRLAGADTGELFFGEGSRLTVL.

The chain employs TRBV24-1 and TRBJ2-2; maybe TRBD2 (6 bases). Trimming took 1 base from V and 2 from J, leaving 16 bases between them. CDR3 size: 18 residues. Germline CDR1 KGHDR, CDR2 SFDVKD. The CDR3 loop is CATSDLNRDWVNTGELFF. CDR3 in DNA: TGTGCCACCAGTGATTTAAATCGGGACTGGGTAAACACCGGGGAGCTGTTTTTT.

The V gene is TRBV3-1 (or the pseudogene TRBV3-2), the J gene TRBJ2-1; 7 bases align to TRBD2. This CDR3 region has 15 residues. Germline CDR1 LGHDT, CDR2 YNNKEL (reference sequence). Germline trimming cut 1 base from V and 8 bases from J; bases unmatched to any gene: 8. The CDR3 coding sequence is TGTGCCAGCAGCCAAGTTGCGGGAGCCAAAGATGAGCAGTTCTTC. It codes for CASSQVAGAKDEQFF.

The rearrangement uses TRBV12-1 and TRBJ2-7; TRBD2, the D gene given by the table, was not confirmed from the DNA. TRBV12-1 is an annotated pseudogene. The CDR3 is 15 amino acids. The CDR3 spells CASSHGSSRTYEQYF. The CDR3 DNA follows: TGTGCCAGCAGCCACGGATCTAGCCGCACCTACGAGCAGTACTTC.